The 11 T cell receptor beta chains listed next were all sequenced from one sample in a study of cytomegalovirus exposure and HLA in healthy donors. Primers: 60 Vbeta forward and 13 Jbeta reverse. This table comes from immunoSEQ multiplex PCR, and its TCRdb copy is limited to in-frame clones, with some not included. Here the sample spans 150,000 to 200,000 clones, around 80% being singletons. The specimen sequenced was PBMCs. The receptors were sampled from a woman aged 40-49 years in good health and CMV-seronegative.

The chain combines TRBV14 with TRBJ2-3, with 11 bases matching TRBD2. Germline CDR1 SGHDN, CDR2 FVKESK. The CDR3 contains 17 residues. V was clipped by 0 bases and J by 3 bases; unmatched bases: 5. CDR3 sequence: CASSQERGLAATDTQYF. DNA for the CDR3: TGTGCCAGCAGCCAAGAAAGGGGACTAGCGGCGACAGATACGCAGTATTTT.

The V gene is TRBV2, the J gene TRBJ2-1, with unresolved D. The CDR3 is made up of 12 amino acids. V was trimmed by 5 bases and J by 8 bases, leaving 10 bases between them. Germline V CDR1 and CDR2: SNHLY, FYNNEI. CDR3 protein: CASSPRWDEQFF. CDR3 sequence (DNA): TGTGCCAGCAGTCCGCGGTGGGATGAGCAGTTCTTC. Based on the CDR3 plus reference TRBV2 and TRBJ2-1, the full variable domain is EPEVTQTPSHQVTQMGQEVILRCVPISNHLYFYWYRQILGQKVEFLVSFYNNEISEKSEIFDDQFSVERPDGSNFTLKIRSTKLEDSAMYFCASSPRWDEQFFGPGTRLTVL.

The V call is TRBV18, the J call TRBJ2-3; D unresolved. Trimming pared 1 base from V and 0 bases from J, leaving 5 bases between. The CDR3 spans 14 residues. Germline lookup yields CDR1 KGHSH and CDR2 LQKENI. CDR3: CASSPQESTDTQYF. Here the CDR3 DNA reads TGTGCCAGCTCACCACAGGAGAGCACAGATACGCAGTATTTT.

Points on this clone: The sample contains more than one DNA sequence encoding this CDR3. The gene calls are TRBV19 and TRBJ2-5, with D perhaps TRBD1 (5 bases). Germline CDR1 LNHDA, CDR2 SQIVND (reference sequence). The CDR3 extends over 12 amino acids. V was trimmed by 4 bases and J by 2 bases, leaving 5 bases between them. CDR3 sequence (DNA): TGTGCCAGTAGTAGACAGCAAGAGACCCAGTACTTC. This sequence encodes CASSRQQETQYF. Full variable domain (rest looked up from reference TRBV19 and TRBJ2-5): DGGITQSPKYLFRKEGQNVTLSCEQNLNHDAMYWYRQDPGQGLRLIYYSQIVNDFQKGDIAEGYSVSREKKESFPLTVTSAQKNPTAFYLCASSRQQETQYFGPGTRLLVL.

As DNA, the CDR3 is TGTGCCAGTAAGAAGGGGGGGGTTAGTTCCTACAATGAGCAGTTCTTC. Protein product: CASKKGGVSSYNEQFF. The chain recombines TRBV19 with TRBJ2-1, with a possible D match to TRBD2 (7 bases). The CDR3 covers 16 residues. Deletions cut 7 bases from V and 1 base from J, with 17 bases between. Germline V gives CDR1 LNHDA, CDR2 SQIVND (reference sequence).

J is TRBJ1-3 and V is TRBV23-1; TRBD1 might be the D (6 bases). TRBV23-1 is flagged as an ORF with uncertain function. V lost 4 bases, J lost 0 bases, and 16 bases lay in between. This CDR3 is built from 17 residues. The CDR3 reads CASSPNRVGDSGNTIYF. CDR3 nucleotides: TGCGCCAGCAGTCCTAACAGGGTTGGGGACTCTGGAAACACCATATATTTT.

V usage is TRBV2 and J usage is TRBJ2-7, with 8 bases identical to TRBD2. This CDR3 is built from 16 residues. V trimming: 5 bases; J trimming: 2 bases; junction bases outside the gene matches: 11. From germline, CDR1 is SNHLY and CDR2 FYNNEI. Here the CDR3 DNA reads TGTGCCAGCAGTCCTCTCACTAGCGGAGGGACCTACGAGCAGTACTTC. It yields the protein CASSPLTSGGTYEQYF.

This chain uses TRBV27 with TRBJ1-1, with D maybe TRBD1 (6 bases). The length of the CDR3 is 17 residues. The germline V gene encodes CDR1 MNHEY and CDR2 SMNVEV (reference sequence). V was clipped by 3 bases and J by 1 base, with 18 bases between them. DNA of the CDR3: TGTGCCAGCAGTTTCAGGGCAGGGGCGATCCGGAACACTGAAGCTTTCTTT. Its translation: CASSFRAGAIRNTEAFF.

This chain uses TRBV6-5 with TRBJ1-2, with 8 bases lining up with TRBD1. CDR3 length: 14 residues. V lost 6 bases and J lost 4; bases outside the gene matches: 7. Germline V gene data show CDR1 as MNHEY and CDR2 as SVGAGI. The chain's CDR3 is CASSPDRGGYGYTF. The CDR3 DNA follows: TGTGCCAGCAGCCCCGACAGGGGTGGCTATGGCTACACCTTC.

V is TRBV29-1 and J is TRBJ1-2, with D unresolved. Trimming stripped 4 bases from V and 4 bases from J, with 13 bases between. The germline CDR1 and CDR2 sequences are SQVTM and ANQGSEA. The CDR3 is 13 amino acids. CDR3 loop: CSVVSDGSYGYTF. Written as DNA, the CDR3 is TGCAGCGTTGTTTCCGACGGGAGCTATGGCTACACCTTC.

The gene calls are TRBV19 and TRBJ2-3; 8 positions match TRBD2. This CDR3 is 16 amino acids long. CDR1 and CDR2 (germline): LNHDA, SQIVND (reference sequence). The V segment lost 0 bases and the J segment 7 bases; nucleotides outside the gene matches: 9. The CDR3 DNA reads TGTGCCAGTAGTATAGAACTAGCGGCCGGGGTTTATACGCAGTATTTT. Protein sequence: CASSIELAAGVYTQYF. Supplemented by reference TRBV19 and TRBJ2-3, the full variable domain reads DGGITQSPKYLFRKEGQNVTLSCEQNLNHDAMYWYRQDPGQGLRLIYYSQIVNDFQKGDIAEGYSVSREKKESFPLTVTSAQKNPTAFYLCASSIELAAGVYTQYFGPGTRLTVL.